This TCR beta chain was sequenced in a study of T cell repertoires in cytomegalovirus infection. Germline CDR1 SNHLY, CDR2 FYNNEI. V was clipped by 5 bases and J by 4 bases; unmatched bases: 7. The CDR3 runs to 14 residues. This clonotype was observed at least ten times. Each CDR3 protein gets one entry after TCRdb re-called the reads with MiXCR. Of about 76,000 distinct CDR3 sequences listed, roughly 3.6% are singletons. The origin of this receptor is a human donor in good health (CMV status not recorded). Some clones in this sample may be carry-over from other donors' samples. Sequencing was done on a sample of PBMCs. The chain carries TRBV2 and TRBJ1-1, with TRBD1 identical over 7 bases. The DNA of the CDR3 is TGTGCCAGCAGTACAGGGGATGGGAGCACTGAAGCTTTCTTT. Translated, it gives CASSTGDGSTEAFF.